One TCR beta chain is described in this entry. The CDR3 totals 14 residues. Germline CDR1 and CDR2: MNHEY and SVGAGI. V was pared by 8 bases and J by 0 bases, with 11 bases between. The data stem from a study of shared clonotypes between healthy human individuals. As for the study in general: Per donor, three plates held CD4 naive cells, three held CD4 memory, two held CD8 naive and one held CD8 memory.

Nashville, Tennessee was home to all donors, each a Caucasian adult. Sequenced by immunoSEQ multiplex PCR; TCRdb stores in-frame clones only, minus some. The sample yields approximately 1,000,000 clones, approximately 80% seen once. What was sequenced was memory CD4+ T cells from PBMCs. Specified subset: CD45RA-negative fraction. V usage is TRBV6-5 and J usage is TRBJ1-5; no clear D gene. The sequence came from a man aged 18-30 years in good health. Some clones in this sample may be carry-over from other donors' samples. The CDR3 nucleotides are TGTGCCAGCGCTCGCCGAGCTAGCAATCAGCCCCAGCATTTT. Encoded protein: CASARRASNQPQHF.